The T cell receptor beta chain described here comes from a study of cytomegalovirus exposure and HLA in healthy donors. Whole-study findings and limits: Relative to equally common others, HLA-associated TCR beta chains showed greater clonal expansion in a later analysis.

Both 60 Vbeta primers and 13 Jbeta primers went into the PCR. Sequencing used immunoSEQ multiplex PCR; TCRdb keeps in-frame clones, though not all of them. Found here are about 96,000 clones, 60% to 85% of them singletons; the top ten hold under 8%. To note about this clone: The antigen is not known.

The germline V gene has CDR1 GTSNPN and CDR2 SVGIG (reference sequence). CDR3 length equals 12 residues. Unmatched junction bases numbered 7, after V lost 8 bases and J lost 4 bases. This sequence was found in a man aged 45 to 65 in good health and CMV-seropositive. The chain couples TRBV30 to TRBJ2-7, with 8 bases lining up with TRBD1. Material for sequencing was PBMCs. The CDR3 reads CARQGTGYEQYF. DNA for the CDR3: TGTGCCAGACAGGGGACGGGGTACGAGCAGTACTTC.